This TCR beta chain was found in a study of cytomegalovirus exposure and HLA in healthy donors (dated by TCRdb to the late 2010s). For the wider study: The approximately 710 repertoires of the first cohort and the 120 validation repertoires were produced on the same platform, according to a later analysis. The study was designed to test whether signatures of past pathogen exposure could be identified by cataloging public T cell receptors. A separate validation cohort of roughly 110 different subjects was used in addition to the roughly 670-subject first cohort. To predict cytomegalovirus infection status, the study combined high-throughput TCR immunosequencing, statistical association of individual TCRs with disease status, and machine learning.

Beyond this particular receptor, the publication reports: While some public TCRs were present in many individuals, most TCR sequences turned up only very rarely across donors. The classifier was reported to diagnose cytomegalovirus status with high specificity and sensitivity in both the original cohort and the validation cohort. Of the cluster scores, 85% to 95% were above 0 in a later analysis, which found that TCRs clustered in the first cohort also tended to co-occur in the 120 or so validation repertoires. A few of the identified cytomegalovirus-associated TCR beta chains were confirmed in vitro to be specific for cytomegalovirus antigens. All 120 or so repertoires were used to score co-occurrence in the validation cohort in a later analysis, because that analysis had no HLA typing for the cohort. A total of some 180 TCR beta chains were listed by the study as associated with cytomegalovirus. It was suggested by the authors that the approach could potentially be generalized to other disease states and immunological phenotypes.

The germline V gene sets CDR1 to SGHRS and CDR2 to YFSETQ. The CDR3 holds 14 amino acids from the cysteine to the phenylalanine. Only the CDR3 part of the read is kept: 42 bases, read in frame from the first base. V lost 4 bases and J lost 5 bases; the stretch between them is 13 bases long. Notes on this clone: It lacks a known antigen. No base-level quality is on record; no much larger clone is a single base apart.

Separate from the approximately 690-subject first cohort, the validation cohort of roughly 130 subjects was the group to which the donors belonged. The library was produced with the immunoSEQ multiplex PCR assay. The original methods were these. A statistical classification framework was built for diagnosing cytomegalovirus status from the catalog of TCR beta chain sequences. TCRdb mirrors the immuneACCESS table, restricted to in-frame sequences. Some clones are absent from its copies; in checked studies, under half trace to an unresolved V gene, and the reason for the others is unknown. That table supplies the V and J calls and clone size; D and trimming were determined from the DNA. The sample profile shows more than 65,000 clones; approximately 93% of them were found once. Roughly 0.74% of the sample comes from the top ten.

This chain is built from TRBV5-1 and TRBJ1-5; a weak D assignment points to TRBD1 (5 bases agree). The specimen was PBMCs. The sequence was obtained from a man aged 18 to 35 in good health and CMV-seronegative. This receptor carries the CDR3 CASSPGLQDQPQHF. The nucleotide sequence reads as follows: TGCGCCAGCAGCCCAGGGTTACAGGATCAGCCCCAGCATTTT.